Sequencing of this T cell receptor (beta chain) was carried out in a study of OX40 agonist ivuxolimab in advanced cancers. Study details: Every 2 weeks, ivuxolimab was infused into the patients intravenously at between 0.01 and 10 mg/kg. Dose-escalation patients suffered from hepatocellular carcinoma, melanoma, renal cell or head and neck cancer.

CDR3 size: 14 residues. Trimming stripped 2 bases from V and 1 base from J, with 8 bases between. Germline CDR1 is MNHEY and CDR2 is SVGAGI. TCRdb's copy holds only in-frame clones and misses some; the assay was immunoSEQ multiplex PCR. The sample holds more than 40,000 clones; approximately 80% are singletons and the top ten take 2%. The sequence came from an adult with an advanced solid tumor such as melanoma, head and neck, liver or kidney cancer. V and J are TRBV6-5 and TRBJ1-1; perhaps TRBD1 as D (6 bases). This specimen consisted of CD4+ or CD8+ T cells sorted from blood, obtained in a trial of the OX40 agonist ivuxolimab. CDR3 bases: TGTGCCAGCAGTTACGACAGGCAGAACACTGAAGCTTTCTTT. Encoded protein: CASSYDRQNTEAFF.